The entry below describes one TCR beta chain. The sample is drawn from a study of blood T cell repertoires in COVID-19. Study information: Some COVID-19 samples were acute and others convalescent; all came from the United States, Italy and Spain. From T cells, B-cell-depleted T cells, or PBMCs came the material, which was cDNA or gDNA.

The CDR3 sequence is 16 residues long. Trimming took 4 bases from V and 2 from J; bases not matched to a gene: 9. CDR1 is SGHNT, CDR2 YYREEE, per germline (reference sequence). Produced via immunoSEQ multiplex PCR; TCRdb's table is partial and in-frame only. The profile shows about 180,000 clones, over 60% of them singletons. The sequencing sample was made of peripheral blood. J is TRBJ2-5 and V is TRBV5-4, with 9 positions matching TRBD1. This TCR came from a woman aged 65 to 85 with acute or convalescent COVID-19. The CDR3 here is CASSPPGTGLQETQYF. CDR3 nucleotides: TGTGCCAGCAGCCCTCCCGGGACAGGGCTTCAAGAGACCCAGTACTTC.